These 5 T cell receptor beta chains were all obtained from the same sample, sequenced in a study of blood T cell repertoires in COVID-19. The method was immunoSEQ multiplex PCR; TCRdb's version includes in-frame clones alone and lacks a portion of them. The sample has under 500,000 clones; 70% to 90% are singletons. The source material was PBMCs or T cells enriched from blood (not recorded which). The receptors derive from a woman aged 18-29 years with acute COVID-19.

This rearrangement joins TRBV9 to TRBJ1-6, with 9 bases identical to TRBD1. This CDR3 spans 15 amino acids. The V gene's germline CDR1 is SGDLS and CDR2 YYNGEE. V was pared by 4 bases and J by 9 bases, with 8 bases of the junction left unmatched. CDR3 nucleotide sequence: TGTGCCAGCAGCTCCCTCGGGACAGGGAGTTCACCCCTCCACTTT. Translated: CASSSLGTGSSPLHF.

The rearrangement joins TRBV9 to TRBJ1-3; possibly TRBD1 for D (6 bases). The CDR3 spans 14 residues. Trimming took off 5 bases at V and 4 bases at J, with 13 bases between the two ends. Germline CDR1 reads SGDLS; CDR2 reads YYNGEE. The CDR3 region is CASSIGQFGNTIYF. CDR3 DNA: TGTGCCAGCAGTATCGGACAGTTCGGAAACACCATATATTTT.

The rearrangement joins TRBV2 to TRBJ2-1; 9 nucleotides line up with TRBD1. V was clipped by 5 bases and J by 11 bases; unmatched bases: 10. Germline CDR1 and CDR2: SNHLY and FYNNEI. The CDR3 is 14 amino acids. For the CDR3, the DNA is TGTGCCAGCAGTCCGGGACAGGGTTCATGGAAGCAGTTCTTC. This codes for CASSPGQGSWKQFF.

The rearrangement joins TRBV27 to TRBJ1-5; D uncertain. The CDR3 has 12 amino acids. The V gene's germline CDR1 is MNHEY and CDR2 SMNVEV (reference sequence). V lost 3 bases and J 6 bases, leaving 6 bases between the germline ends. CDR3 sequence: CASSFIGQPQHF. The DNA of the CDR3 is TGTGCCAGCAGTTTTATCGGTCAGCCCCAGCATTTT.

The genes are TRBV13 and TRBJ1-5, with TRBD1 matching over 7 bases. This CDR3 spans 17 amino acids. Germline V CDR1 and CDR2: PRHDT, FYEKMQ (reference sequence). V dropped 5 bases and J dropped 1; count of bases not matched to a gene: 11. The chain's CDR3 is CASSAGDSRGSNQPQHF. CDR3 bases: TGTGCCAGCAGCGCCGGGGACAGCCGCGGGAGCAATCAGCCCCAGCATTTT.